What follows describes a single T cell receptor beta chain. The PCR used 60 Vbeta and 13 Jbeta primers. TCRdb's table, derived via immunoSEQ multiplex PCR, lists solely in-frame clones and lacks some. The top ten clones hold roughly 1.9% of a sample with 200,000 to 250,000 clones, about 75% of them seen once. This sample was included in a study of cytomegalovirus exposure and HLA in healthy donors. This CDR3 is built from 14 residues. Trimming cost V 3 bases and J 1 base, with 10 bases left between them. From germline, CDR1 is SGHRS and CDR2 YFSETQ. Sample: PBMCs. This rearrangement joins TRBV5-1 to TRBJ1-1; D uncertain. The sequence was collected from a woman aged 25 to 39 in good health and CMV-seronegative. CDR3: CASSSGRENTEAFF. CDR3 bases: TGCGCCAGCAGCTCCGGACGGGAGAACACTGAAGCTTTCTTT.